This TCR beta chain was identified during a study of cytomegalovirus exposure and HLA in healthy donors. Study summary: A prior study identified 120 million or so unique TCR beta sequences from 180 million or so T cells. The study placed 70% to 90% of its roughly 410 genotyped donors in the Caucasian-associated ancestry cluster.

CDR1 and CDR2 from the germline V gene are MDHEN and SYDVKM. The CDR3 consists of 18 residues. Unmatched junction bases numbered 19, after V lost 3 bases and J lost 7 bases. This clone was observed a handful of times. Its antigen is undetermined. Study-wide results and limits: A later analysis found most CMV-associated TCR beta chains apparently HLA-restricted. Information on immune exposure was restricted to one variable (CMV serostatus).

The PCR had 60 Vbeta and 13 Jbeta primers. Some clones are missing from TCRdb's copy, which holds only in-frame ones; the method was immunoSEQ multiplex PCR. There are 130,000 to 150,000 clones in the sample; around 10% occur only once, and approximately 1.8% lies in the top ten. Sequenced input: PBMCs. The receptor's source is a male donor in good health and CMV-seronegative. V usage is TRBV28 and J usage is TRBJ1-1, with TRBD1 matching over 8 bases. This CDR3 reads CASSFRVALDRGKGEAFF. Written as DNA, the CDR3 is TGTGCCAGCAGTTTTAGGGTTGCTCTAGACAGGGGTAAAGGTGAAGCTTTCTTT.